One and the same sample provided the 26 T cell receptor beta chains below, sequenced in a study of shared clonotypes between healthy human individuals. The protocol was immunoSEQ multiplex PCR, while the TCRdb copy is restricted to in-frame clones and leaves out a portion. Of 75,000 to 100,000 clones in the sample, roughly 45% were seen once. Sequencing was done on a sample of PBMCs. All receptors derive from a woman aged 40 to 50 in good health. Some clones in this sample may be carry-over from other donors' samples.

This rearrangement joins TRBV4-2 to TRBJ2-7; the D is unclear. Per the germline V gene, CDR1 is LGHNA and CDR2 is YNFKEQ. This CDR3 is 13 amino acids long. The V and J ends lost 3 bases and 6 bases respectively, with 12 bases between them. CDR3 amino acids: CASSHSGRLEQYF. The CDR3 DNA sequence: TGTGCCAGCAGCCACTCAGGACGGCTCGAGCAGTACTTC.

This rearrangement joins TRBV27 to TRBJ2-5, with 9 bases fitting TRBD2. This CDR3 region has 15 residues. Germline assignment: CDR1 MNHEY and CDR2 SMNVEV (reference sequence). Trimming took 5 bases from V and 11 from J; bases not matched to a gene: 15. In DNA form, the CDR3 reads TGTGCCAGCAGTACCGGGACTAGCTTTTCGGTTTGGCAGTACTTC. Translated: CASSTGTSFSVWQYF.

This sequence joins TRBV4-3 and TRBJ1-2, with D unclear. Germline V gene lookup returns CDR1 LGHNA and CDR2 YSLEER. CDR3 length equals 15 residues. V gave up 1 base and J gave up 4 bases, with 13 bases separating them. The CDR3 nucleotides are TGCGCCAGCAGCCAAGGACGGGGAGAAAGCTATGGCTACACCTTC. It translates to CASSQGRGESYGYTF.

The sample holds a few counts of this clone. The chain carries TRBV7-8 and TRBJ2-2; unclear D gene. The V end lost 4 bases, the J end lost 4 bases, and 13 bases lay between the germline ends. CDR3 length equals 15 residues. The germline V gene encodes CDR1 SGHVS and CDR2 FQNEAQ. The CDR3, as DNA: TGTGCCAGCAGCTCCCTCAAGAGCTTCACCGGGGAGCTGTTTTTT. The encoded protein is CASSSLKSFTGELFF.

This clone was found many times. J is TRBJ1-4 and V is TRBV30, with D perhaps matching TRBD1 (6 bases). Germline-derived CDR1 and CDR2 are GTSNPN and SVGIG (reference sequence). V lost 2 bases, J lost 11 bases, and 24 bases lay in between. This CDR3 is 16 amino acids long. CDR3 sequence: CAWSRGGGFGEGKLFF. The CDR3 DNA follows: TGTGCCTGGAGTAGAGGGGGAGGTTTCGGAGAGGGGAAACTGTTTTTT.

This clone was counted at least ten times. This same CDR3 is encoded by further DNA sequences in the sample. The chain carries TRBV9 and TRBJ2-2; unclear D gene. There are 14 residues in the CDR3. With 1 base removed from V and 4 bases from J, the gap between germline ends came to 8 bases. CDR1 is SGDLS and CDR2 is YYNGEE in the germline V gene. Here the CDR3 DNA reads TGTGCCAGCAGCGTACTGTCGGGCACCGGGGAGCTGTTTTTT. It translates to CASSVLSGTGELFF.

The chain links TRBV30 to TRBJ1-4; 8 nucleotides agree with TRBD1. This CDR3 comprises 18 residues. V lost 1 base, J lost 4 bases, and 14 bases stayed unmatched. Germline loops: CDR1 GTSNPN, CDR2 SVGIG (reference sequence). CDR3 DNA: TGTGCCTGGAGTGGTATATTTAAGATGGACAGGGATAATGAAAAACTGTTTTTT. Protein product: CAWSGIFKMDRDNEKLFF. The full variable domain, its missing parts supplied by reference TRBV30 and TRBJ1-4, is SQTIHQWPATLVQPVGSPLSLECTVEGTSNPNLYWYRQAAGRGLQLLFYSVGIGQISSEVPQNLSASRPQDRQFILSSKKLLLSDSGFYLCAWSGIFKMDRDNEKLFFGSGTQLSVL.

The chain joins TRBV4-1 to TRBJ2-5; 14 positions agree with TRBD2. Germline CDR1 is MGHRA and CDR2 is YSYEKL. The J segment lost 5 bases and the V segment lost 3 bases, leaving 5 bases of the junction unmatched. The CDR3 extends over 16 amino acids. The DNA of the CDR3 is TGCGCCAGCAGCCACCTGACTAGCGGGAGGGCGGAGACCCAGTACTTC. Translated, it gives CASSHLTSGRAETQYF.

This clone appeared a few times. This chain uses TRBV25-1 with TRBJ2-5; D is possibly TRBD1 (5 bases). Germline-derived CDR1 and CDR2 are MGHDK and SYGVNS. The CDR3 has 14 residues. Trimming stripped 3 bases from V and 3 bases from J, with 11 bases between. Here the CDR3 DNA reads TGTGCCAGCAGTGAGGCAGGGTACAAAGAGACCCAGTACTTC. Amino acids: CASSEAGYKETQYF.

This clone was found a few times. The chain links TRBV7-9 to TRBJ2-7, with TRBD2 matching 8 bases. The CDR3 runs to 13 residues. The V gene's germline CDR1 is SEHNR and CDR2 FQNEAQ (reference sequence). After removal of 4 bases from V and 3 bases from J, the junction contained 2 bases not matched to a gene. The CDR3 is CASSSGLGYEQYF. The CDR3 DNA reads TGTGCCAGCAGCTCGGGACTAGGCTACGAGCAGTACTTC.

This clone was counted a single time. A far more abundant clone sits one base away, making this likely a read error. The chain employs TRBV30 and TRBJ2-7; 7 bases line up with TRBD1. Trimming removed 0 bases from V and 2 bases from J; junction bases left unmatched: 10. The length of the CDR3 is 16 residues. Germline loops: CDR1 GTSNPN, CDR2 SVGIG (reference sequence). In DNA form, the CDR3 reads TGTGCCTGGAGTGTACTGAGGGGGCAGAGGGCCTACGAGCAGTACTTC. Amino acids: CAWSVLRGQRAYEQYF.

Here the CDR3 reads CASSAQGAGQETQYF. The CDR3, as DNA: TGCGCCAGCAGTGCCCAGGGGGCAGGCCAAGAGACCCAGTACTTC. The chain employs TRBV10-2 and TRBJ2-5; TRBD1 agrees at 8 bases. This CDR3 region has 15 residues. V shed 4 bases, J shed 1 base, and the junction held 5 bases outside the gene matches. Germline V lookup: CDR1 WSHSY, CDR2 SAAADI.

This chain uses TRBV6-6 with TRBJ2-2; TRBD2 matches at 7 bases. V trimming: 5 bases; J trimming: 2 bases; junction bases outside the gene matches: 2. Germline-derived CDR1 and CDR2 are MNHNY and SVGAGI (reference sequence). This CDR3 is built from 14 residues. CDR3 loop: CASSAGVNTGELFF. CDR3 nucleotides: TGTGCCAGCAGTGCGGGGGTCAACACCGGGGAGCTGTTTTTT.

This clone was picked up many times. DNA for the CDR3: TGTGCCAGCAGCCCCCGGGGGTCTGGGGCCAACGTCCTGACTTTC. Translation gives CASSPRGSGANVLTF. J is TRBJ2-6 and V is TRBV7-9; weak D call: TRBD2 (6 bases). CDR3 length equals 15 residues. The V gene's germline CDR1 is SEHNR and CDR2 FQNEAQ (reference sequence). The V and J ends lost 5 bases and 1 base respectively, with 9 bases between them.

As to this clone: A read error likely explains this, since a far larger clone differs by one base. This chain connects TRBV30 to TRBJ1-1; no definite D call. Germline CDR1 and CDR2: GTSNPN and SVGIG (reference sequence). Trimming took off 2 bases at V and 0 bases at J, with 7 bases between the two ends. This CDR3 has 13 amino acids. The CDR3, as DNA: TGTGCCTGGAGTCCTCAGGTGAACACTGAAGCTTTCTTT. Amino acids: CAWSPQVNTEAFF.

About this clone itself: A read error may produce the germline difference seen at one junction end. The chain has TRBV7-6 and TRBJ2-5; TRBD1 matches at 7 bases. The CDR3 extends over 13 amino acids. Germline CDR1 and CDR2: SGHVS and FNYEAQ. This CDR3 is CASSSGTVIYPHF. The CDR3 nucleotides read TGTGCCAGCAGCTCTGGGACAGTCATTTATCCACACTTC.

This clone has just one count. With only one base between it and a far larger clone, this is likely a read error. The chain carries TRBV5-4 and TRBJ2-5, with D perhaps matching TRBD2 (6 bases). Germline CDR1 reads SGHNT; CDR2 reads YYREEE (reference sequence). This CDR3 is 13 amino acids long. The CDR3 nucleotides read TGTGCCAGCAGCTTGGTACCCCGGGAGACCCAGCACTTC. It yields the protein CASSLVPRETQHF.

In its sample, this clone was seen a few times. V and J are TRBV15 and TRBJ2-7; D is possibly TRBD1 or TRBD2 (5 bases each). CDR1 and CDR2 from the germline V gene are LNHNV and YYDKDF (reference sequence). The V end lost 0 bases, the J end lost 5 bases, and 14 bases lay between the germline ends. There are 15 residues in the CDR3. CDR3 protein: CATSRDRRELDEQYF. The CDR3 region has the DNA TGTGCCACCAGCAGAGATCGCAGGGAACTAGACGAGCAGTACTTC.

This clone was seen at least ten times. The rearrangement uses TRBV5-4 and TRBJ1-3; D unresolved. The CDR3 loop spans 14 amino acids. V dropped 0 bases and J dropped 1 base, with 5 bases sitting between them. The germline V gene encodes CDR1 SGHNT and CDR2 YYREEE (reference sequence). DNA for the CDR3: TGTGCCAGCAGCTTGGGGGGTTCTGGAAACACCATATATTTT. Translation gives CASSLGGSGNTIYF. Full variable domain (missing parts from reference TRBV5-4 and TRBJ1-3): ETGVTQSPTHLIKTRGQQVTLRCSSQSGHNTVSWYQQALGQGPQFIFQYYREEENGRGNFPPRFSGLQFPNYSSELNVNALELDDSALYLCASSLGGSGNTIYFGEGSWLTVV.

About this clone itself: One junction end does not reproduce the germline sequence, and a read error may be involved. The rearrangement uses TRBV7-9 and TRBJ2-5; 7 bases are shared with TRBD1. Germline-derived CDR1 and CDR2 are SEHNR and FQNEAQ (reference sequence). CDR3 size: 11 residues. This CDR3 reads CASSSGTALDF. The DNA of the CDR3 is TGTGCCAGCAGCTCCGGGACAGCCCTGGACTTC.

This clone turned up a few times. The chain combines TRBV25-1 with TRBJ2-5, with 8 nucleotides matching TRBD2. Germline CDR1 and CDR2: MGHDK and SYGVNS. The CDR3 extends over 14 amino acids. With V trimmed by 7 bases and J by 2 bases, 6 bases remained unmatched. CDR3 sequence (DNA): TGTGCCAGCACCCGCGGGGGGAGTCAAGAGACCCAGTACTTC. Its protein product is CASTRGGSQETQYF.

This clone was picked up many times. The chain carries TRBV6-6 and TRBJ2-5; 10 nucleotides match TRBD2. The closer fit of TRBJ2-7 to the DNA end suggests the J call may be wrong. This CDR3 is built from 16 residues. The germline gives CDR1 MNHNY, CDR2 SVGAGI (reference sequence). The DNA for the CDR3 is TGTGCCAGCAGTTACACGGCTAGCGGGAGCTCCTACGAGCAGTACTTC. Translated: CASSYTASGSSYEQYF.

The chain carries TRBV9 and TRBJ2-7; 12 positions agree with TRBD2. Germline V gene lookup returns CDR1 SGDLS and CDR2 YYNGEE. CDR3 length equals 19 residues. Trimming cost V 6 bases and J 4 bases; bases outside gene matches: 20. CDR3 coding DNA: TGTGCCAGCAATCGTTCAACCGGGACTAGCGGGCGAGGTGGATACGAGCAGTACTTC. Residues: CASNRSTGTSGRGGYEQYF.

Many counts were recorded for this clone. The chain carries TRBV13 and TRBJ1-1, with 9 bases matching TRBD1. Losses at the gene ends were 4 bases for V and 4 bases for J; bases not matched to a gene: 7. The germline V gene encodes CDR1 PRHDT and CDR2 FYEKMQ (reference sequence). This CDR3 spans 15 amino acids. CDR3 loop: CASSSGQGIGTEAFF. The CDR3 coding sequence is TGTGCCAGCAGCTCCGGACAGGGGATAGGCACTGAAGCTTTCTTT.

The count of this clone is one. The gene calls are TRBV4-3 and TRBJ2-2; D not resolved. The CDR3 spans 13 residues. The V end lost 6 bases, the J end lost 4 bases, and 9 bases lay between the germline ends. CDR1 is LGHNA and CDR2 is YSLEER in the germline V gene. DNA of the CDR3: TGCGCCAGCAGGGGCGCTGGCACCGGGGAGCTGTTTTTT. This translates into CASRGAGTGELFF.

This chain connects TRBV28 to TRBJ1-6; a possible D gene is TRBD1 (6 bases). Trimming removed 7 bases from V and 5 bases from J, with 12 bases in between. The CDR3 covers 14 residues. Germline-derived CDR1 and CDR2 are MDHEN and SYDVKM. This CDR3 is CASKSTGNNSPLHF. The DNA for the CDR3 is TGTGCCAGCAAATCGACAGGAAATAATTCACCCCTCCACTTT. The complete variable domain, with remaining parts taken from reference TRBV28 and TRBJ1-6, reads DVKVTQSSRYLVKRTGEKVFLECVQDMDHENMFWYRQDPGLGLRLIYFSYDVKMKEKGDIPEGYSVSREKKERFSLILESASTNQTSMYLCASKSTGNNSPLHFGNGTRLTVT.